The table lists the clone carrying this T cell receptor (beta chain) with a count of one. As yet, its antigen is unknown. Germline V lookup: CDR1 SGHVS, CDR2 FNYEAQ. The V segment lost 5 bases and the J segment 5 bases; nucleotides outside the gene matches: 8. This CDR3 contains 15 residues. The study ran its PCR with 60 Vbeta and 13 Jbeta primers. Generated by immunoSEQ multiplex PCR, the TCRdb table keeps only in-frame clones and is missing some. The sample contains some 130,000 clones, over 70% of which appear only once. The source of the sample is a study of cytomegalovirus exposure and HLA in healthy donors. Overall study findings and caveats: When a later analysis compared HLA-associated TCR beta chains with equally common others, the HLA-associated chains turned out to be more clonally expanded and to have lower generation probabilities.

The clonotype comes from a man aged 30 to 39 in good health and CMV-seronegative. Specimen: PBMCs. The genes are TRBV7-6 and TRBJ1-1, with 10 nucleotides matching TRBD1. The CDR3: CASSPDRGRVTEAFF. The CDR3 DNA sequence: TGTGCCAGCAGCCCTGACAGGGGGCGCGTTACTGAAGCTTTCTTT.